The clone carrying this T cell receptor (beta chain) was counted between two and nine times. What it recognizes is unknown. The entry originates in a study of shared clonotypes between healthy human individuals. Each sample came from a Caucasian adult donor living in Nashville, Tennessee. CD4+ cells were split into CD45RA+ naive and CD45RA-negative memory subsets. The study's findings and limits: In contrast to clonotypes shared by all four donors, non-shared clonotypes had lower generation probabilities. Naive subsets, compared against memory subsets, generally had larger estimated richness values.

This table comes from immunoSEQ multiplex PCR, and its TCRdb copy is limited to in-frame clones, with some not included. Here the sample spans around 200,000 clones, approximately 61% being singletons. Between the trimmed V and J ends, which lost 7 bases and 0 bases, there was a span of 13 bases. CDR3 length: 16 amino acids. Germline values: CDR1 LNHDA, CDR2 SQIVND (reference sequence). Sequences were obtained from memory CD4+ T cells sorted from blood. The subset is: CD45RA-negative fraction. The V call is TRBV19, the J call TRBJ2-6; tentative D call: TRBD2 (6 bases). The clonotype comes from a man aged 25-45 years in good health. In DNA, the CDR3 is TGTGCCAGTACCATATTGGGGGGCTCTGGGGCCAACGTCCTGACTTTC. Its protein is CASTILGGSGANVLTF.